The next 8 T cell receptor beta chains were all read from a single sample in a study of PD-L1 blockade in urothelial cancer. The data were produced by immunoSEQ multiplex PCR, yet TCRdb's version contains in-frame clones alone and is incomplete. The table has 25,000 to 35,000 clones, about 80% seen once; the top ten hold around 3.4%. The time point is: peripheral blood 6 weeks after treatment start. The material sequenced was PBMCs, taken around atezolizumab (anti-PD-L1) treatment. Receptors were obtained from a man aged 65 to 79 with urothelial cancer.

The genes are TRBV4-1 and TRBJ2-7; 10 bases are shared with TRBD2. CDR3 length: 16 residues. Germline V gives CDR1 MGHRA, CDR2 YSYEKL. V lost 2 bases to trimming and J lost 4 bases; unmatched junction nucleotides: 8. CDR3 region: CASSQYYPSGRYEQYF. DNA for the CDR3: TGCGCCAGCAGCCAATACTATCCTAGCGGGAGATACGAGCAGTACTTC.

This clone appeared a single time. This chain links TRBV18 with TRBJ2-2; weak D call: TRBD2 (6 bases). Trimming stripped 0 bases from V and 3 bases from J, with 11 bases between. Germline V gene lookup returns CDR1 KGHSH and CDR2 LQKENI. The CDR3 runs to 16 residues. The CDR3 here is CASSPPNGRDTGELFF. DNA of the CDR3: TGTGCCAGCTCACCACCGAACGGGAGAGACACCGGGGAGCTGTTTTTT.

This clone was found a few times. The chain employs TRBV2 and TRBJ1-2; TRBD1 matches at 10 bases. CDR3 length: 14 amino acids. The germline CDR1 and CDR2 sequences are SNHLY and FYNNEI. Losses at the gene ends were 0 bases for V and 8 bases for J; bases not matched to a gene: 3. CDR3 nucleotide sequence: TGTGCCAGCAGTGAAGCTGGGACAGGGGACGGCTACACCTTC. This encodes CASSEAGTGDGYTF.

Here the CDR3 DNA reads TGTGCCAGCAGCCCCCTGGGGGTGGCGGGGGCCTCCTACGAGCAGTACTTC. It codes for CASSPLGVAGASYEQYF. The V call is TRBV4-2, the J call TRBJ2-7, with D tentatively TRBD2 (7 bases). V was cut by 4 bases and J by 0 bases, with 19 bases left in between. The CDR3 runs to 17 residues. Germline values: CDR1 LGHNA, CDR2 YNFKEQ.

This clone was seen a single time. This sequence joins TRBV4-1 and TRBJ2-5; 8 bases line up with TRBD2. CDR1 and CDR2 (germline): MGHRA, YSYEKL. The V segment lost 1 base and the J segment 5 bases; nucleotides outside the gene matches: 12. There are 17 residues in the CDR3. CDR3 amino acids: CASSQVLSGGRRETQYF. CDR3 in DNA: TGCGCCAGCAGCCAAGTGCTTTCCGGCGGGAGGAGGGAGACCCAGTACTTC.

The genes are TRBV7-9 and TRBJ1-1, with 7 bases lining up with TRBD1. This CDR3 region has 13 residues. Germline V gene sequence: CDR1 SEHNR, CDR2 FQNEAQ (reference sequence). V was clipped by 4 bases and J by 5 bases; unmatched bases: 4. The CDR3 protein is CASSSRQGTEAFF. CDR3 bases: TGTGCCAGCAGCTCACGACAGGGTACTGAAGCTTTCTTT.

V usage is TRBV5-4 and J usage is TRBJ1-6; no clear D gene. CDR1 and CDR2 from the germline V gene are SGHNT and YYREEE (reference sequence). The CDR3 loop spans 12 amino acids. V dropped 3 bases and J dropped 7 bases, with 5 bases sitting between them. The CDR3, as DNA: TGTGCCAGCAGCTCACTGAATTCACCCCTCCACTTT. Residues: CASSSLNSPLHF.

The V call is TRBV9, the J call TRBJ2-5, with 11 bases fitting TRBD1. Germline V gives CDR1 SGDLS, CDR2 YYNGEE. This CDR3 is 15 amino acids long. V was clipped by 4 bases and J by 4 bases; unmatched bases: 6. CDR3 sequence (DNA): TGTGCCAGCAGCTCCAGGACAGGGGGCGCAGAGACCCAGTACTTC. It encodes CASSSRTGGAETQYF.